This is a list of T cell receptor beta chains from one sample in a study of T cells in Graves' hyperthyroidism and ophthalmopathy. In TCRdb, the multiplex PCR reads were re-called with MiXCR into one record per CDR3 protein. The table lists hundreds of thousands of distinct CDR3 sequences, approximately 20% of them singletons, with over 45% in the top ten. The specimen was blood. Every receptor here comes from a man aged 40-55 years with Graves' ophthalmopathy. CDR3s include the opening cysteine and the closing phenylalanine or tryptophan. D genes are given only for firm matches. Only some rows state a clone size, as once, few, many or a class for expanded clones.

j_gene	abundance	v_gene	d_gene	CDR3aa	CDR3nt
TRBJ1-1	few	TRBV6-1	-	CASSPRGRATEAFF	TGTGCCAGCAGTCCCCGGGGCAGGGCGACTGAAGCTTTCTTT
TRBJ2-2	-	TRBV11-2	TRBD1	CASSRGQGARTGELFF	TGTGCCAGCAGCCGGGGACAGGGGGCGCGCACCGGGGAGCTGTTTTTT
TRBJ2-5	-	TRBV6-2/TRBV6-3	-	CASSQAWGGETQYF	TGTGCCAGCAGCCAGGCTTGGGGAGGTGAGACCCAGTACTTC
TRBJ1-2	-	TRBV6-1	-	CASSGVNAAVNYGYTF	TGTGCCAGCAGTGGAGTAAACGCGGCGGTCAACTATGGCTACACCTTC
TRBJ2-7	few	TRBV11-3	TRBD2	CASSLDIAGENYEQYF	TGTGCCAGCAGCTTAGATATAGCGGGGGAAAACTACGAGCAGTACTTC
TRBJ1-1	-	TRBV20-1	-	CRAVSWGGEGGLTEAFF	TGCAGAGCAGTGTCCTGGGGAGGTGAGGGGGGATTAACCGAAGCTTTCTTT
TRBJ1-6	-	TRBV15	TRBD1	CATSRVVGTGVSPLHF	TGTGCCACCAGCAGAGTAGTTGGGACAGGGGTATCACCCCTCCACTTT
TRBJ2-1	-	TRBV19	TRBD2	CASTQFRGGEQFF	TGTGCCAGTACACAATTCCGGGGGGGTGAGCAGTTCTTC
TRBJ2-7	many	TRBV28	-	CASSLRGPYEQYF	TGTGCCAGCAGTTTAAGGGGACCCTACGAGCAGTACTTC
TRBJ2-1	many	TRBV20-1	TRBD1	CSARDHRQGVYNEQFF	TGCAGTGCTAGAGACCATAGACAGGGGGTATACAATGAGCAGTTCTTC
TRBJ1-1	many	TRBV28	TRBD1	CASRPTGVGTEAFF	TGTGCCAGCAGGCCGACAGGGGTGGGCACTGAAGCTTTCTTT
TRBJ1-2	-	TRBV7-9	-	CASSLRGEDGYTF	TGTGCCAGCAGCTTACGGGGAGAGGATGGCTACACCTTC
TRBJ2-5	-	TRBV7-3	-	CASSSGLGIQETQYF	TGTGCCAGCAGCTCCGGCCTCGGGATACAAGAGACCCAGTACTTC
TRBJ1-2	-	TRBV5-8	-	CASSNVDSYGYTF	TGTGCCAGCAGCAACGTTGACAGCTATGGCTACACCTTC
TRBJ2-1	-	TRBV7-3	-	CASSSQNYNEQFF	TGTGCCAGCAGCTCTCAAAACTACAATGAGCAGTTCTTC
TRBJ2-5	few	TRBV18	-	CASLSWGLGETQYF	TGTGCCAGCCTCTCGTGGGGGCTCGGGGAGACCCAGTACTTC
TRBJ2-3	few	TRBV6-1	TRBD2	CASRHEGRLAGRQYF	TGTGCCAGCAGACACGAAGGGCGTCTAGCGGGGAGGCAGTATTTT
TRBJ2-1	many	TRBV27	-	CASSLPGNEQFF	TGTGCCAGCAGTCTCCCCGGGAATGAGCAGTTCTTC
TRBJ2-3	many	TRBV7-2	TRBD2	CASSSGLAGKSDTQYF	TGTGCCAGCAGCTCGGGACTAGCTGGAAAGTCAGATACGCAGTATTTT
TRBJ1-5	many	TRBV28	TRBD1	CASRTGGEQPQHF	TGTGCCAGCAGGACAGGGGGTGAACAGCCCCAGCATTTT
TRBJ2-5	many	TRBV2	-	CASRFRGQETQYF	TGTGCCAGCAGATTCAGGGGCCAGGAGACCCAGTACTTC
TRBJ2-2	-	TRBV2	TRBD1	CASSNGQGATGELLF	TGTGCCAGCAGCAACGGACAGGGTGCGACCGGGGAGCTGCTTTTT
TRBJ1-5	-	TRBV7-2	-	CASSLALVQGRPQHF	TGTGCCAGCAGCTTAGCTCTGGTTCAGGGACGGCCCCAGCATTTT
TRBJ2-1	few	TRBV6-1	TRBD2	CASSEQRERVNEQFF	TGTGCCAGCAGTGAGCAGCGGGAGAGGGTGAATGAGCAGTTCTTC
TRBJ1-1	many	TRBV5-1	-	CASSLTGMSTEAFF	TGCGCCAGCAGCTTGACAGGCATGAGCACTGAAGCTTTCTTT
TRBJ2-3	-	TRBV29-1	-	CSVDLTVHTQYF	TGCAGCGTTGATCTGACAGTTCATACGCAGTATTTT
TRBJ2-5	-	TRBV6-1	-	CASIPGGAQETQYF	TGTGCCAGCATCCCCGGGGGAGCCCAAGAGACCCAGTACTTC
TRBJ2-7	many	TRBV6-2/TRBV6-3	TRBD2	CASSPGTSIDEQYF	TGTGCCAGCAGTCCCGGGACTAGCATCGACGAGCAGTACTTC
TRBJ1-2	-	TRBV9	-	CASSPLGVKTGGYTF	TGTGCCAGCAGCCCCTTGGGTGTCAAAACTGGGGGCTACACCTTC
TRBJ2-1	-	TRBV29-1	TRBD2	CSVGLGLADNEQFF	TGCAGCGTTGGTCTTGGACTAGCGGACAATGAGCAGTTCTTC
TRBJ1-4	few	TRBV27	-	CASSAGTSTNEKLFF	TGTGCCAGCAGTGCCGGGACTTCAACTAATGAAAAACTGTTTTTT
TRBJ2-2	many	TRBV27	TRBD2	CASSPQRGYTGELFF	TGTGCCAGCAGTCCGCAGCGGGGGTACACCGGGGAGCTGTTTTTT